This T cell receptor beta chain was profiled in a study of T cell responses to AZD1222 COVID-19 vaccine. Findings of the study overall: Nearly half of spike-specific TCRs reportedly target unmutated variant regions.

From germline, CDR1 is MRHNA and CDR2 SNTAGT. V lost 9 bases to trimming and J lost 2 bases, with 17 bases between them. The CDR3 contains 15 residues. Assay used: immunoSEQ multiplex PCR; TCRdb lists only in-frame clones, some missing. The data contain 100,000 to 150,000 clones, about 94% of them singletons. Notes on this clone: Antigen specificity is unknown.

The V and J genes are TRBV6-4 and TRBJ1-5, with D maybe TRBD1 (6 bases). The receptor was isolated from an adult in good health. Sample: peripheral blood, taken on day 0 of AZD1222 vaccination. The CDR3 region has the DNA TGTGCCAGAATAAGACAGGCTGCTGGCAATCAGCCCCAGCATTTT. As protein: CARIRQAAGNQPQHF.